Presented here are 3 T cell receptor beta chains from one specimen sequenced in a study of shared clonotypes between healthy human individuals. Clones were sequenced by immunoSEQ multiplex PCR, and TCRdb holds only the in-frame ones, with some missing. The data contain approximately 980,000 clones, approximately 80% of them singletons. The sample taken for sequencing was memory CD4+ T cells sorted from blood. Specified subset: CD45RA-negative fraction. The receptor source for this set is a man younger than 35 in good health.

In its sample, this clone was seen once. The genes are TRBV6-1 and TRBJ1-1, with D uncertain. Germline CDR1 and CDR2: MNHNS and SASEGT. The V end lost 7 bases, the J end lost 0 bases, and 9 bases lay between the germline ends. The CDR3 contains 13 residues. For the CDR3, the DNA is TGTGCCAGCAATCTAGGGATGAACACTGAAGCTTTCTTT. Protein sequence: CASNLGMNTEAFF.

V usage is TRBV2 and J usage is TRBJ2-3, with 13 positions matching TRBD2. With V trimmed by 3 bases and J by 1 base, 1 base remained unmatched. This CDR3 has 16 residues. Germline V lookup: CDR1 SNHLY, CDR2 FYNNEI. The CDR3 sequence: CASSEGTSGGTDTQYF. The DNA for the CDR3 is TGTGCCAGCAGTGAGGGGACTAGCGGGGGCACAGATACGCAGTATTTT.

The CDR3 DNA follows: TGTGCCAGCAGCGTCTCTATTGAGGACATTCAGTACTTC. Residues: CASSVSIEDIQYF. The genes are TRBV9 and TRBJ2-4; no clear D. This CDR3 spans 13 amino acids. Trimming removed 2 bases at V and 8 bases at J, with 11 bases between. The germline V gene encodes CDR1 SGDLS and CDR2 YYNGEE.